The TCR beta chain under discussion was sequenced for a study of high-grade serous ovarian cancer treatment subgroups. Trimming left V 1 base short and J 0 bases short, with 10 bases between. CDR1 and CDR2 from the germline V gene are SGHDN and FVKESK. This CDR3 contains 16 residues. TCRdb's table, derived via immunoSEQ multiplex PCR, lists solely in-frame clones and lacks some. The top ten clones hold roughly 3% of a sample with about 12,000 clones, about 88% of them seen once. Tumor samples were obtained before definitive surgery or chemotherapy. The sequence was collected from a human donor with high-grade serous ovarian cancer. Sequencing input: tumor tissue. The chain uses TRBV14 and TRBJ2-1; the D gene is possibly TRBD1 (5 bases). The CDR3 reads CASSQGGQGSYNEQFF. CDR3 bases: TGTGCCAGCAGCCAAGGTGGGCAGGGCTCCTACAATGAGCAGTTCTTC.